The source of this TCR beta chain is a study of shared clonotypes between healthy human individuals. Study overall: Sampling drew on donors who were a couple of women and a few men aged 18 to 49.

Using immunoSEQ multiplex PCR, the repertoire was profiled, and TCRdb retains in-frame clones only, with some absent. The repertoire holds 450,000 to 500,000 clones, with 70% to 80% as singletons. The CDR3 spans 14 residues. Germline V gene data show CDR1 as SGHAT and CDR2 as FQDESV (reference sequence). With 5 bases removed from V and 7 bases from J, the gap between germline ends came to 14 bases. As for this clone: The antigen remains undetermined.

Overall study findings and caveats: Investigators expected sequencing depth to affect clonotype sharing among donors.

The donor population consisted of healthy HIV-negative adults with no recent acute infections or vaccinations. The chain joins TRBV11-1 to TRBJ1-4; D gene unclear. The TCR was taken from a woman between 35 and 50 years old in good health. Some clones in this sample may be carry-over from other donors' samples. Specimen: PBMCs. The CDR3 DNA reads as TGTGCCAGCAGCATTGATACGTTCGGTGAAAAACTGTTTTTT. This gives the protein CASSIDTFGEKLFF.